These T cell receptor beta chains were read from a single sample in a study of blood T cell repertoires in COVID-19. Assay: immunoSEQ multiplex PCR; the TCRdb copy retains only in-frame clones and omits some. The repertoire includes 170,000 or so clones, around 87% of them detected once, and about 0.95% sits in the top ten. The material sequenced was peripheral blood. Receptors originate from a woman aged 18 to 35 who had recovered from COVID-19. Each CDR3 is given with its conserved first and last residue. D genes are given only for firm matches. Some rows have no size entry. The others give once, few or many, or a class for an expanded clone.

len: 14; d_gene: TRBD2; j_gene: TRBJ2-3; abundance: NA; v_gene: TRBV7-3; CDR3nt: TGTGCCAGCAGCTTCGGGACTAGCGGTGATACGCAGTATTTT; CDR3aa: CASSFGTSGDTQYF
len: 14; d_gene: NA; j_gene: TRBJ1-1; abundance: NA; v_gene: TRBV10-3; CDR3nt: TGTGCCATCAGTGACAGGGAAACAGGCACTGAAGCTTTCTTT; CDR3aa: CAISDRETGTEAFF
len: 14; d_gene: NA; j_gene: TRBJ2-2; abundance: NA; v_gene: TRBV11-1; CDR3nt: TGTGCCAGCAGCGTACAGGGTGGTACCGGGGAGCTGTTTTTT; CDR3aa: CASSVQGGTGELFF
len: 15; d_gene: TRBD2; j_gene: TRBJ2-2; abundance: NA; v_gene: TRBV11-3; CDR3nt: TGTGCCAGCAGCTTAGGACTAGCGGGGTTCGGGGAGCTGTTTTTT; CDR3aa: CASSLGLAGFGELFF
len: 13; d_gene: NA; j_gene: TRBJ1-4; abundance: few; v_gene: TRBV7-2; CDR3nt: TGTGCCAGCAGCCCCCTCGCTAATGAAAAACTGTTTTTT; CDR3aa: CASSPLANEKLFF
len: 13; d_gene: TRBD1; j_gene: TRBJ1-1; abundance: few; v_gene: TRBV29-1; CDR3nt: TGCAGCGCCAAGGACAGGGGGAACACTGAAGCTTTCTTT; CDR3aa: CSAKDRGNTEAFF
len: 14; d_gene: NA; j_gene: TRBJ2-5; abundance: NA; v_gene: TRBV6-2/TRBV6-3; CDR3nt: TGTGCCAGCAGTACGCATCACTCGGGGGAGACCCAGTACTTC; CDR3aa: CASSTHHSGETQYF
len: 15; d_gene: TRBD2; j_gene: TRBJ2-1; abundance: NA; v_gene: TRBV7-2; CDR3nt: TGTGCCAGCAGTAGGAGACTAGCGGGAGGCAATGAGCAGTTCTTC; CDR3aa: CASSRRLAGGNEQFF
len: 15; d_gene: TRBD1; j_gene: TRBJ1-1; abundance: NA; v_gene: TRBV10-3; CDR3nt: TGTGCCATCAGTGGGGACAGGGGACGGGACACTGAAGCTTTCTTT; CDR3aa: CAISGDRGRDTEAFF
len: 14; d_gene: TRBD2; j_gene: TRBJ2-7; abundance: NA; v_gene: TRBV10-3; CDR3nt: TGTGCCATCAAAGAAGCGGGGGGGGTCTACGAGCAGTACTTC; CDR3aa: CAIKEAGGVYEQYF
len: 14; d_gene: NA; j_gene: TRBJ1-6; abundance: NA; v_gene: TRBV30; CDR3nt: TGTGCCTGGAGTGTAGTGGGGGGGAAGTCACCCCTCCACTTT; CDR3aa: CAWSVVGGKSPLHF
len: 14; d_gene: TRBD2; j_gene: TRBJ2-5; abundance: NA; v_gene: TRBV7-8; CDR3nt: TGTGCCAGCAGTGCGCTAGCGGGGCAAGAGACCCAGTACTTC; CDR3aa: CASSALAGQETQYF
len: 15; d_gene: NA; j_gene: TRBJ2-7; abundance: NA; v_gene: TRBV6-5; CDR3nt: TGTGCCAGCAGTTACTCGCCAGGGGAATCCTACGAGCAGTACTTC; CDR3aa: CASSYSPGESYEQYF
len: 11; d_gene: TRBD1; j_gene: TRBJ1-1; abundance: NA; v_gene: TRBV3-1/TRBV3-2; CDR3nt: TGTGCCGCGACAGGGGAAGGTGAAGCTTTCTTT; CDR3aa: CAATGEGEAFF
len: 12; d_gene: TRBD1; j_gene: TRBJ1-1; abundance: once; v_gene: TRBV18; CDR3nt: TGTGCCAGCTCCCCTGGACAGGGTGAAGCTTTCTTT; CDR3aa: CASSPGQGEAFF
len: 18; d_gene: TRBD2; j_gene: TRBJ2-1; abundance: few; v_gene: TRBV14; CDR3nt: TGTGCCAGCAGCCAAGATAGGGGCAGCGGGAGGCCATACAATGAGCAGTTCTTC; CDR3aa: CASSQDRGSGRPYNEQFF
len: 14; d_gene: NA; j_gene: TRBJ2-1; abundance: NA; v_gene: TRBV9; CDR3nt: TGTGCCAGCAGCGTCTCAAGCGCGAACAATGAGCAGTTCTTC; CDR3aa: CASSVSSANNEQFF
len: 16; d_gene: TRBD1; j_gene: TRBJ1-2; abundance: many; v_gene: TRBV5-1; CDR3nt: TGCGCCAGCAGAAGGGACAGGGGTCCCCCTAACTATGGCTACACCTTC; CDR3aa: CASRRDRGPPNYGYTF
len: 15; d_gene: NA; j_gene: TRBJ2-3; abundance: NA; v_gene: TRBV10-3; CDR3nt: TGTGCCATCAGTGAGTCGAGGTCAGCGACAGATACGCAGTATTTT; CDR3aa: CAISESRSATDTQYF
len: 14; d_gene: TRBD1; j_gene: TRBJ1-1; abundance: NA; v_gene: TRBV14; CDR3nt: TGTGCCAGCAGCCACGGACAGGGCGATACTGAAGCTTTCTTT; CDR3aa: CASSHGQGDTEAFF
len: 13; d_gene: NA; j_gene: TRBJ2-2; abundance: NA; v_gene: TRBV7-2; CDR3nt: TGTGCCAGCACCCTCACGACAGCCGGGGAGCTGTTTTTT; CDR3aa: CASTLTTAGELFF
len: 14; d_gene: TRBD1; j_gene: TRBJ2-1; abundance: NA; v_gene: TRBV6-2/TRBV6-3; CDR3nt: TGTGCCAGCAGTGACAGGGGCACATACAATGAGCAGTTCTTC; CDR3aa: CASSDRGTYNEQFF
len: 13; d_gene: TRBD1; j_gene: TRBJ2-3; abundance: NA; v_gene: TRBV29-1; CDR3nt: TGCAGCGGCGGACAGGGAAGCACAGATACGCAGTATTTT; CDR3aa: CSGGQGSTDTQYF
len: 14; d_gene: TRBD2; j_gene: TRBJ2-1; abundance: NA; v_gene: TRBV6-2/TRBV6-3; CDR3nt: TGTGCCAGCAGTGCTGGGACTAGCTACAATGAGCAGTTCTTC; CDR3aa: CASSAGTSYNEQFF
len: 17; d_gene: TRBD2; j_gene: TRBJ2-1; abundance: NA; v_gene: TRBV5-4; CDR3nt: TGTGCCAGCAGCCCCGGACTAGCGGGAGGGTCCTACAATGAGCAGTTCTTC; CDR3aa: CASSPGLAGGSYNEQFF
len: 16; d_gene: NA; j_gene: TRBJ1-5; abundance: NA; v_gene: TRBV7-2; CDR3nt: TGTGCCAGCAGCTTAACTTTTCACAGGGACGGCCAGCCCCAGCATTTT; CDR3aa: CASSLTFHRDGQPQHF
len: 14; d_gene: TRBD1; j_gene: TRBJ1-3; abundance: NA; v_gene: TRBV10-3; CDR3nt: TGTGCCATCAGTGAGGGGACAGTTCGAAACACCATATATTTT; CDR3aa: CAISEGTVRNTIYF
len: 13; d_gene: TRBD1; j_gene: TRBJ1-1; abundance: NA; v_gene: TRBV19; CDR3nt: TGTGCCAGTAGTATTCCGGGACAGTCCGAAGCTTTCTTT; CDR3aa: CASSIPGQSEAFF
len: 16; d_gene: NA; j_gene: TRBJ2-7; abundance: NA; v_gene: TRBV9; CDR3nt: TGTGCCAGCAGCCACACCCCAGGGTCACCGACTTACGAGCAGTACTTC; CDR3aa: CASSHTPGSPTYEQYF
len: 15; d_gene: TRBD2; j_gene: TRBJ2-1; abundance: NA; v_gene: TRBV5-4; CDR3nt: TGTGCCAGCAGCTTAAGTAGCGGGAGCCACAATGAGCAGTTCTTC; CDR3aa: CASSLSSGSHNEQFF
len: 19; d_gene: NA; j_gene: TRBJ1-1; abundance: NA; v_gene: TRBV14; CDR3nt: TGTGCCAGCAGCCCCAGCCTTACCCAACGACAGCTTATGAACACTGAAGCTTTCTTT; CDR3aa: CASSPSLTQRQLMNTEAFF
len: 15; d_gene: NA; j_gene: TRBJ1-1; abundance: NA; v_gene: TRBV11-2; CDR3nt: TGTGCCAGCAGCACTCCCAGGGTTTGGAACACTGAAGCTTTCTTT; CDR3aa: CASSTPRVWNTEAFF
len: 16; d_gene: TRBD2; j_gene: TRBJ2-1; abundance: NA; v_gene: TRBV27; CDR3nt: TGTGCCAGCAGTTTAAGCGGGAGGGCTTACTACAATGAGCAGTTCTTC; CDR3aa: CASSLSGRAYYNEQFF
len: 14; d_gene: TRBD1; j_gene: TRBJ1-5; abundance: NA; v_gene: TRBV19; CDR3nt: TGTGCCAGTAAGGGACAGGGTAGCAATCAGCCCCAGCATTTT; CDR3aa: CASKGQGSNQPQHF
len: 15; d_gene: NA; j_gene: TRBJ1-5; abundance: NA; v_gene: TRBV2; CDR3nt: TGTGCCAGCAGTGACTTGACAGGTCTTGGTCAGCCCCAGCATTTT; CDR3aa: CASSDLTGLGQPQHF
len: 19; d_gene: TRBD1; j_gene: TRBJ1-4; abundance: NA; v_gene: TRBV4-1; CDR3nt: TGCGCCAGCAGCCAAGCCGGGACAGGGGGGGCCGGGGGTAATGAAAAACTGTTTTTT; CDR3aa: CASSQAGTGGAGGNEKLFF
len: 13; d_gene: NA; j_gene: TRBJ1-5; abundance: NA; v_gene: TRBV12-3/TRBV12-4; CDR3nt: TGTGCCAGCAGTTTTACTAGGGATCAGCCCCAGCATTTT; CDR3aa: CASSFTRDQPQHF
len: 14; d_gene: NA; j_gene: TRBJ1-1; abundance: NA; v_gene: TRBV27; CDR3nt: TGTGCCAGCAACCGTTTGCGGGAGAACACTGAAGCTTTCTTT; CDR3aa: CASNRLRENTEAFF
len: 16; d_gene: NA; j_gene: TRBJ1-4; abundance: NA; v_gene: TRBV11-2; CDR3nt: TGTGCCAGCAGCTTAGGTTATCCTGCAACTAATGAAAAACTGTTTTTT; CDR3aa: CASSLGYPATNEKLFF
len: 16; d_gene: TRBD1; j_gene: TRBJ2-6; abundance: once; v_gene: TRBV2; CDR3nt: TGTGCCAGCAGTGAGGGGACAGGGGCTGGGGCCAACGTCCTGACTTTC; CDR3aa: CASSEGTGAGANVLTF
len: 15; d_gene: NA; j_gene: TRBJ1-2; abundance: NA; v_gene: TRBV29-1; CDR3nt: TGCAGCGTTGAAGATTTGGGTAAGGGGGAGAATGGCTACACCTTC; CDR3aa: CSVEDLGKGENGYTF
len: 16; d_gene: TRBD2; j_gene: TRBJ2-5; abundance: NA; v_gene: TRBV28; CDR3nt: TGTGCCAGCAGTTTTGGGGCTAGCGGGAGGTTAGGGACCCAGTACTTC; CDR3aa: CASSFGASGRLGTQYF
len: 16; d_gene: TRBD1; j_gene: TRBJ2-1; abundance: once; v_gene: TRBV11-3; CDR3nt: TGTGCCAGCAGCTCCATTGACGGGACAGGGCTGCATGAGCAGTTCTTC; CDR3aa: CASSSIDGTGLHEQFF
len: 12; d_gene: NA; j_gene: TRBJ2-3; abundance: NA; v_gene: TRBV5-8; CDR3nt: TGTGCCAGCAGCTTGAATTGGGACTTCAGGTATTTT; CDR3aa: CASSLNWDFRYF
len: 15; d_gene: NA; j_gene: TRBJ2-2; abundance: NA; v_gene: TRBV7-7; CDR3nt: TGTGCCAGCAGCTTAATGTCCGGTTACACCGGGGAGCTGTTTTTT; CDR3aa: CASSLMSGYTGELFF
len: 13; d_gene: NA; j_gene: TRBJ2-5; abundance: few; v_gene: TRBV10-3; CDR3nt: TGTGCCATCAAATCGGCGGGGCAAGAGACCCAGTACTTC; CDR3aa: CAIKSAGQETQYF
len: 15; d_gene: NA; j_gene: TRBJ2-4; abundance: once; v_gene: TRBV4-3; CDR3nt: TGCGCCAGCAGCCAAGACGGGCAGGGGCTGAACATTCAGTACTTC; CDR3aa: CASSQDGQGLNIQYF
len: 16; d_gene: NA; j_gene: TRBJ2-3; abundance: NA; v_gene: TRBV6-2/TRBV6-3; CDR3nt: TGTGCCAGCAGTTATATCAGAGCGACTAGCACAGATACGCAGTATTTT; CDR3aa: CASSYIRATSTDTQYF
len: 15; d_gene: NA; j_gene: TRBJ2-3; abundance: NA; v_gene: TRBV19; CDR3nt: TGTGCCAGTAGTATAGATCCTAACACTCCCGGGGGGCAGTATTTT; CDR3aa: CASSIDPNTPGGQYF
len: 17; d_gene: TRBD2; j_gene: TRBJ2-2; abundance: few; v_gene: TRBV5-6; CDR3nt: TGTGCCAGCAGCTTTCGGCTAGCGGGAGTGCGAACCGGGGAGCTGTTTTTT; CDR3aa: CASSFRLAGVRTGELFF
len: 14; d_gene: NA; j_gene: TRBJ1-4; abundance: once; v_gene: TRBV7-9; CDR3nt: TGTGCCAGCAGCTTATACGGTGACTATGAAAAACTGTTTTTT; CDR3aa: CASSLYGDYEKLFF
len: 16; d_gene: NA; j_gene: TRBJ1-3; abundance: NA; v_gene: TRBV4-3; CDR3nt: TGCGCCAGCAGCCGAGGGGACAATCAGGCTGGAAACACCATATATTTT; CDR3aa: CASSRGDNQAGNTIYF
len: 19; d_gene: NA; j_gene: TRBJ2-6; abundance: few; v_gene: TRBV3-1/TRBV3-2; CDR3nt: TGTGCCAGCAGCCAAGAGAGAGGCAGGGGCCTGCTTCGGGCCAACGTCCTGACTTTC; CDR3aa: CASSQERGRGLLRANVLTF
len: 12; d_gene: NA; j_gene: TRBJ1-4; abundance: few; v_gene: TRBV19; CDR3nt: TGTGCCAGTAGTATCGGCGGTGAAAAACTGTTTTTT; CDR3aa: CASSIGGEKLFF
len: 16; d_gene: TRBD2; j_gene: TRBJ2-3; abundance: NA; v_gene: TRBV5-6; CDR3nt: TGTGCCAGCAATACGATGATCGGGGGGACCACAGATACGCAGTATTTT; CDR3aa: CASNTMIGGTTDTQYF